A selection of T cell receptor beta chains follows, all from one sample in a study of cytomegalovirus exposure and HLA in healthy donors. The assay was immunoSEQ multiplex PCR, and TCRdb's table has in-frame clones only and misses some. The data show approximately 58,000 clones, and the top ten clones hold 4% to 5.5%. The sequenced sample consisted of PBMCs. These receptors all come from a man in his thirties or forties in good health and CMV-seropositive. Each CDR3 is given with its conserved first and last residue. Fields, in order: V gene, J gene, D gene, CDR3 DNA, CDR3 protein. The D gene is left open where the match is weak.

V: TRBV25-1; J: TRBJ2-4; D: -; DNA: TGTGCCAGCAGTGAATATACAGGTGGAGCCAAAAACATTCAGTACTTC; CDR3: CASSEYTGGAKNIQYF
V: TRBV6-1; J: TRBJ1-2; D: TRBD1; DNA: TGTGCCAGCAGTGAAAGGGACAGCATGCTCTATGGCTACACCTTC; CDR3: CASSERDSMLYGYTF
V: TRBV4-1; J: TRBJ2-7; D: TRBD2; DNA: TGCGCCAGCAGCCAAATAACTAGCGGACTGTACGAGCAGTACTTC; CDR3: CASSQITSGLYEQYF
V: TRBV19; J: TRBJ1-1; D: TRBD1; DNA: TGTGCCAGTAGTAGCCGGGACAGGGGGCTGAACACTGAAGCTTTCTTT; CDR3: CASSSRDRGLNTEAFF
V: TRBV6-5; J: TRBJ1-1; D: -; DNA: TGTGCCAGCGCGGGGGACACTGAAGCTTTCTTT; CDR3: CASAGDTEAFF
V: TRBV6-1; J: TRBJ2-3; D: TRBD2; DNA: TGTGCCAGCAGTGAAAGGGTTAGCGGGAGGAGGAGAGGAGATACGCAGTATTTT; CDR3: CASSERVSGRRRGDTQYF
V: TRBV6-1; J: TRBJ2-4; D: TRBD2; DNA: TGTGCCAGCAGTGAGGCAGTACTAGCGGGGGTTGGAAAAAACATTCAGTACTTC; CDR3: CASSEAVLAGVGKNIQYF
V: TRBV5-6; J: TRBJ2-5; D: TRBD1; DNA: TGTGCCAGCAGCTGGGACAGCTCTCAAGAGACCCAGTACTTC; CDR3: CASSWDSSQETQYF
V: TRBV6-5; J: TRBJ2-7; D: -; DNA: TGTGCCAGAAGCGATACCTACGAGCAGTACTTC; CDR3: CARSDTYEQYF
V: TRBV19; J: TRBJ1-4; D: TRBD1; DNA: TGTGCCAGTACCCCCGGGACAGGTGGGGTTAATGAAAAACTGTTTTTT; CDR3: CASTPGTGGVNEKLFF
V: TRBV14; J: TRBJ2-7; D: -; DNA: TGTGCCAGCAGCCAACGAGAAGTGCAGGGGAAGGGGTACTTC; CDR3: CASSQREVQGKGYF
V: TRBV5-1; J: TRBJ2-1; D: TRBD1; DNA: TGCGCCACCCACTCCGGGACAGGGGGTTACAATGAGCAGTTCTTC; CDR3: CATHSGTGGYNEQFF
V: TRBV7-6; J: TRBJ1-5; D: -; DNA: TGTGCCAGCAGTTCAGGGGTAGGGTACAATCAGCCCCAGCATTTT; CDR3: CASSSGVGYNQPQHF
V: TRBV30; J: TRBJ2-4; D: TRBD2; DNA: TGTGCCTGGAATCCGGGACTATCACAAAACATTCAGTACTTC; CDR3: CAWNPGLSQNIQYF
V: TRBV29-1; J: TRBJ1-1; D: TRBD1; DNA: TGCAGCGTTGTAGGGGGCGACGACACTGAAGCTTTCTTT; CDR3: CSVVGGDDTEAFF
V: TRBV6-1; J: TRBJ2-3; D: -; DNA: TGTGCCAGCAGTCAAGGGGGTGCGGGCGCAGATACGCAGTATTTT; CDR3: CASSQGGAGADTQYF
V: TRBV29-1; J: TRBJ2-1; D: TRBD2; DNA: TGCAGCGTCACTAGCGGGAGGGTGTCAATTTACAATGAGCAGTTCTTC; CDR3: CSVTSGRVSIYNEQFF
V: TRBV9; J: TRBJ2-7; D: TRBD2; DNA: TGTGCCAGCAGCGTAGGCGGGAGCTCCTACGAGCAGTACTTC; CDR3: CASSVGGSSYEQYF
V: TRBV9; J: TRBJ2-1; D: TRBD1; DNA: TGTGCCAGCAGCGTAGCTACAGGGGGCGATAACGACCATGAGCAGTTCTTC; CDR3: CASSVATGGDNDHEQFF
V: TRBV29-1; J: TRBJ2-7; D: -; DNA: TGCAGCGTTGAATTGGGGCTCGACGAGCAGTACTTC; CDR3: CSVELGLDEQYF
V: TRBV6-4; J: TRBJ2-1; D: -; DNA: TGTGCCAGCAGTGACTTTGCAAGGGGCAACAATGAGCAGTTCTTC; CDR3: CASSDFARGNNEQFF
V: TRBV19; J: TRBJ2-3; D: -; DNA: TGTGCCAGTAGTATGGGTGGAGGGGTAGATACGCAGTATTTT; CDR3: CASSMGGGVDTQYF
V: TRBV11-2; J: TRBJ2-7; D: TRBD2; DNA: TGTGCCAGCAGCCGTAGGGAGGGAACCTACGAGCAGTACTTC; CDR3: CASSRREGTYEQYF
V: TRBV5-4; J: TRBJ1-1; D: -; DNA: TGTGCCAGCAGCTTGGACAGACCCCTATACACTGAAGCTTTCTTT; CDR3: CASSLDRPLYTEAFF
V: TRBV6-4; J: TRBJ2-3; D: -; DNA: TGTGCCAGCAGTGACTCGGTGGGAGATGGCACAGATACGCAGTATTTT; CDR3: CASSDSVGDGTDTQYF
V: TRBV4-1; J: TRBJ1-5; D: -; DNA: TGCGCCAGCAGCCACAGACAGGAGAGCAATCAGCCCCAGCATTTT; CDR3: CASSHRQESNQPQHF
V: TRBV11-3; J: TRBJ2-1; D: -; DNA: TGTGCCAGCAGCTTCACTGCGGTGCGGGATGAGCAGTTCTTC; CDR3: CASSFTAVRDEQFF
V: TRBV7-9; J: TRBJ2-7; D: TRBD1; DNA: TGTGCCACGGAGGACAGGATCGCCTACGAGCAGTACTTC; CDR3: CATEDRIAYEQYF
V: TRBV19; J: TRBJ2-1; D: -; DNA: TGTGCCAGTAGTACCGAAGGCCAGGTTTACAATGAGCAGTTCTTC; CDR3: CASSTEGQVYNEQFF
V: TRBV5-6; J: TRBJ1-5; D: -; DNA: TGTGCCAGCAGCTTGTCGGGTATTTACAATCAGCCCCAGCATTTT; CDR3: CASSLSGIYNQPQHF
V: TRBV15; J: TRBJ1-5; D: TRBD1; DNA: TGTGCCACCAGCAGGGGGACAGGGGATAATCAGCCCCAGCATTTT; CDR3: CATSRGTGDNQPQHF
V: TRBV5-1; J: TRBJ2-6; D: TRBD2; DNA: TGCGCCAGCAGCTTGCTAGCGGGAGGCCCCTCATCTGGGGCCAACGTCCTGACTTTC; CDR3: CASSLLAGGPSSGANVLTF
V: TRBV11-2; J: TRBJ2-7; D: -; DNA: TGTGCCAGCAGCTTAGGACACTACGAGCAGTACTTC; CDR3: CASSLGHYEQYF
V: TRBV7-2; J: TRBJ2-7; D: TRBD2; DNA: TGTGCCAGCAGCTTATTGGGGGGGGACGACGAGCAGTACTTC; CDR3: CASSLLGGDDEQYF
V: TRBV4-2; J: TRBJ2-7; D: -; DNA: TGTGCCAGCAGCCAAGAAAAGAGCACCGAGCAGTACTTC; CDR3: CASSQEKSTEQYF
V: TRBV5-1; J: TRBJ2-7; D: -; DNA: TGCGCCAGCAGCTTGGGGCAGGGCGGCAACGAGCAGTACTTC; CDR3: CASSLGQGGNEQYF
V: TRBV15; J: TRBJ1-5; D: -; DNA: TGTGCCACCAGCCTTGCAGGATCTCCCCTAGCCAATCAGCCCCAGCATTTT; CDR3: CATSLAGSPLANQPQHF
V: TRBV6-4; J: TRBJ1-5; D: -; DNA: TGTGCCAGCAGTACAAACAGCAATCAGCCCCAGCATTTT; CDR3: CASSTNSNQPQHF
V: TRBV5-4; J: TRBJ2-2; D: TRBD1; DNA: TGTGCCAGCAGCATAGGACAGGGCCGCACCGGGGAGCTGTTTTTT; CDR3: CASSIGQGRTGELFF
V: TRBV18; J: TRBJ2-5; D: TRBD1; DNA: TGTGCCAGCTCACCTTGGGACAGGGCCCAAGAGACCCAGTACTTC; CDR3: CASSPWDRAQETQYF
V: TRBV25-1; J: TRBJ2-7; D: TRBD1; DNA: TGTGCCAGCAGTGGGAGGACAGGGGAAGTCGAGCAGTACTTC; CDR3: CASSGRTGEVEQYF
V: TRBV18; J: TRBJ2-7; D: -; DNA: TGTGCCAGCTCACCACCGACGGGCAGGGTAAGCTCCTACGAGCAGTACTTC; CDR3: CASSPPTGRVSSYEQYF
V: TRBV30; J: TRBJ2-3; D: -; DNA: TGTGCCTGGAGTGGGGGCAGGGGTGGAGATACGCAGTATTTT; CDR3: CAWSGGRGGDTQYF
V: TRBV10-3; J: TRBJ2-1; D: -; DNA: TGTGCCATCAGGCGGGGACAGGGAAGCGGGAGTTCCGACAATGAGCAGTTCTTC; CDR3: CAIRRGQGSGSSDNEQFF
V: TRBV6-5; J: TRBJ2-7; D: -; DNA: TGTGCCAGCAGTGGACAGTACGAGCAGTACTTC; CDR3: CASSGQYEQYF
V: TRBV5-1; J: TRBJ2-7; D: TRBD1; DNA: TGCGCCAGCAGCAGAGGGACAGCGAGCGCCTACGAGCAGTACTTC; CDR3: CASSRGTASAYEQYF
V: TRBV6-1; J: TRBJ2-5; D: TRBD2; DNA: TGTGCCAGCAGTGACCGGGGGGACGGCGAGACCCAGTACTTC; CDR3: CASSDRGDGETQYF
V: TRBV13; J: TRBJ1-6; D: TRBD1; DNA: TGTGCCAGCAGCTACGGACAGGGTGCTTCACCCCTCCACTTT; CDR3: CASSYGQGASPLHF
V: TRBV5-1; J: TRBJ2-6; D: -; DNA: TGCGCCAGCAGCTCTACAGGGTCCCGCGCTCCGGGGGCCAACGTCCTGACTTTC; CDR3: CASSSTGSRAPGANVLTF
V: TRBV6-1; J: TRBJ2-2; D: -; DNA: TGTGCCAGCAGTGAGGCAGGGCAGGCCCGTGCCGGGGAGCTGTTTTTT; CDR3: CASSEAGQARAGELFF
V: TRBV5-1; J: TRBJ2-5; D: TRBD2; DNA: TGCGCCAGCAGTTCCCGGGTGGGACTAGCGAACCAAGAGACCCAGTACTTC; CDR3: CASSSRVGLANQETQYF
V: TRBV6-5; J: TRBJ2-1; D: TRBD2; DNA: TGTGCCAGCAGTCCCCTTGGACTAGCGGGGAATGAGCAGTTCTTC; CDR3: CASSPLGLAGNEQFF